These 2 T cell receptor beta chains share one sample of origin, sequenced in a study of tissue T cells after allogeneic stem cell transplantation. Only in-frame clones appear in the TCRdb table, and some are missing; sequencing was by immunoSEQ multiplex PCR. The sample has 48,000 or so clones; around 69% are singletons. The sequenced material came from sorted cells pooled from one or two spleens. These receptors all come from a pool of C57BL/6 mice in good health.

With respect to this clone: Gene labels here are mouse ones. The sequence runs out 1 residue before the end of the CDR3; the remainder is reconstructed from the germline J gene. The rearrangement uses TRBV1 and TRBJ2-1; 10 positions match TRBD2. The V segment lost 1 base and the J segment 7 bases; nucleotides outside the gene matches: 4. Germline-derived CDR1 and CDR2 are NSQYPW and LRSPGD (reference sequence). The CDR3 covers 15 residues. CDR3 in amino acids: CTCSAALGGLAEQFF. The DNA read from the CDR3 is TGCACCTGCAGTGCAGCCCTGGGGGGGCTCGCTGAGCAGTTC.

As regards this clone: Gene names and germline match the mouse. The read finishes 1 residue shy of the CDR3 end, and the germline J gene is used to complete it. The chain joins TRBV2 to TRBJ2-4, with TRBD2 as a possible D gene (6 bases). Germline CDR1 reads LGHNA; CDR2 reads YSYQKL. Trimming left V 3 bases short and J 3 bases short, with 7 bases between. There are 13 residues in the CDR3. The CDR3 sequence: CASSQGGQNTLYF. The CDR3 DNA, read in part, is TGTGCCAGCAGCCAGGGGGGACAAAACACCTTGTAC.